The 18 T cell receptor beta chains presented below share a single source sample, sequenced in a study of regulatory T cells in long-lasting Graves disease. Time point in this sample: persistent/refractory GD, antithyroid drugs over 5 years with positive TRAb. RNA from PBMCs was the source of the TCR library. Arm-PCR of CDR3 regions with iRepertoire HTBI primers generated TCR beta libraries. TCRdb re-analysed the multiplex PCR reads in MiXCR, keeping a single row per CDR3 protein. The sample records hundreds of thousands of distinct CDR3 sequences, around a fifth being singletons. The specimen was peripheral blood mononuclear cells (PBMCs), collected when the disease was refractory, from a patient treated with antithyroid drugs. All receptors come from a female donor with Graves disease.

This clonotype turned up a few times. The genes are TRBV28 and TRBJ2-2; 7 bases match TRBD2. The CDR3 has 17 residues. Trimming cost V 6 bases and J 5 bases; bases outside gene matches: 15. Germline V gene lookup returns CDR1 MDHEN and CDR2 SYDVKM. The CDR3 bases are TGTGCCAGCAGCCAAGGATCCGGGATTAGCGGGACCGGGGAGCTGTTTTTT. Encoded protein: CASSQGSGISGTGELFF. The whole variable domain, remainder taken from reference TRBV28 and TRBJ2-2, is DVKVTQSSRYLVKRTGEKVFLECVQDMDHENMFWYRQDPGLGLRLIYFSYDVKMKEKGDIPEGYSVSREKKERFSLILESASTNQTSMYLCASSQGSGISGTGELFFGEGSRLTVL.

This clonotype has a handful of counts. The chain joins TRBV25-1 to TRBJ2-7; 9 bases are shared with TRBD1. V was clipped by 4 bases and J by 5 bases; unmatched bases: 9. Germline CDR1 and CDR2: MGHDK and SYGVNS. There are 15 residues in the CDR3. The CDR3 loop reads CASSAPGTGSHEQYF. The CDR3, as DNA: TGTGCCAGCAGTGCCCCAGGGACAGGGTCCCACGAGCAGTACTTC.

This clonotype was found a few times. The chain carries TRBV20-1 and TRBJ1-4; 8 bases align to TRBD1. This CDR3 contains 13 residues. Germline-derived CDR1 and CDR2 are DFQATT and SNEGSKA (reference sequence). J gave up 5 bases and V 6 bases, and 5 bases lay outside the gene matches. The CDR3 here is CSARTGTNEKLFF. The CDR3 DNA is TGCAGTGCGAGGACAGGGACAAATGAAAAACTGTTTTTT.

This clonotype was recorded many times. The chain has TRBV15 and TRBJ2-7; 10 bases line up with TRBD2. J lost 2 bases, V lost 5 bases, and 6 bases had no gene match. The germline gives CDR1 LNHNV, CDR2 YYDKDF (reference sequence). This CDR3 comprises 15 residues. Here the CDR3 reads CATSSGLAEPYEQYF. The CDR3 bases are TGTGCCACCAGCTCCGGACTAGCGGAACCCTACGAGCAGTACTTC.

Points on this clonotype: One base away lies a much larger clone, so this may be a sequencing read error. V is TRBV10-3 and J is TRBJ2-5; weak D call: TRBD2 (6 bases). Deletions cut 4 bases from V and 3 bases from J, with 6 bases between. This CDR3 is built from 12 residues. Germline loops: CDR1 ENHRY, CDR2 SYGVKD. For the CDR3, the DNA is TGTGCCATCAGTGGGAGGGAAGAGACCCAGTACTTC. Its protein is CAISGREETQYF.

This clonotype was recorded at least ten times. This chain connects TRBV20-1 to TRBJ2-5, with unresolved D. Trimming stripped 5 bases from V and 3 bases from J, with 10 bases between. CDR1 and CDR2 from the germline V gene are DFQATT and SNEGSKA (reference sequence). The CDR3 totals 12 residues. CDR3 residues: CSAQATEETQYF. Here the CDR3 DNA reads TGCAGTGCTCAGGCGACTGAAGAGACCCAGTACTTC.

This clonotype was counted many times. The rearrangement uses TRBV3-1 and TRBJ2-5, with D uncertain. Trimming pared 1 base from V and 4 bases from J, leaving 4 bases between. Looked up from germline, CDR1 is LGHDT and CDR2 is YNNKEL (reference sequence). This CDR3 comprises 12 residues. The CDR3 spells CASSQVTETQYF. In DNA form, the CDR3 reads TGTGCCAGCAGCCAAGTAACAGAGACCCAGTACTTC.

In nucleotides, the CDR3 is TGTGCCAGTAGTATCCGGGGCCGAGCCTACGAGCAGTACTTC. Protein product: CASSIRGRAYEQYF. The chain employs TRBV19 and TRBJ2-7; D may match TRBD1 or TRBD2 (5 bases each). V was cut by 3 bases and J by 2 bases, with 11 bases left in between. CDR3 length: 14 residues. CDR1 and CDR2 (germline): LNHDA, SQIVND (reference sequence).

This chain links TRBV29-1 with TRBJ2-7; 8 bases align to TRBD2. The CDR3 runs to 15 residues. CDR1 SQVTM and CDR2 ANQGSEA come from the germline V gene. V dropped 4 bases and J dropped 2; count of bases not matched to a gene: 10. Here the CDR3 DNA reads TGCAGCGTTGTTTCGGCGATGGGACTAGCCTACGAGCAGTACTTC. The encoded protein is CSVVSAMGLAYEQYF.

There are many counts of this clonotype. The rearrangement joins TRBV28 to TRBJ1-1; tentative D call: TRBD1 (6 bases). V gave up 4 bases and J gave up 1 base, with 16 bases separating them. The CDR3 is made up of 16 amino acids. Germline-derived CDR1 and CDR2 are MDHEN and SYDVKM. The CDR3, as DNA: TGTGCCAGCAGTTCACGCCGGACAGCTCAGAACACTGAAGCTTTCTTT. Encoded protein: CASSSRRTAQNTEAFF.

This clonotype has at least ten counts. The chain links TRBV10-3 to TRBJ1-2; D may be TRBD1 (5 bases). Germline CDR1 reads ENHRY; CDR2 reads SYGVKD. The CDR3 has 12 residues. V gave up 10 bases and J gave up 1 base, with 10 bases separating them. The CDR3 sequence is CANRDGNYGYTF. In DNA, the CDR3 is TGTGCCAATCGGGACGGTAACTATGGCTACACCTTC.

Ten or more counts support this clonotype. The chain is built from TRBV2 and TRBJ1-2; D gene uncertain. The germline V gene has CDR1 SNHLY and CDR2 FYNNEI. This CDR3 has 15 amino acids. V was pared by 6 bases and J by 0 bases, with 14 bases between. The CDR3 sequence is CASSDTGGTNYGYTF. Written as DNA, the CDR3 is TGTGCCAGCAGCGACACGGGAGGGACTAACTATGGCTACACCTTC.

The CDR3 bases are TGTGCCAGCAGTCCCACATCTTACTCTGGAAACACCATATATTTT. Its protein product is CASSPTSYSGNTIYF. This rearrangement joins TRBV28 to TRBJ1-3; D gene ambiguous. The CDR3 is 15 amino acids. Germline-derived CDR1 and CDR2 are MDHEN and SYDVKM. Between the trimmed V and J ends, which lost 5 bases and 0 bases, there was a span of 11 bases.

Regarding this clonotype: Germline is not matched at one junction end, which may reflect a read error. The chain uses TRBV9 and TRBJ2-5; 15 bases fit TRBD2. Germline loops: CDR1 SGDLS, CDR2 YYNGEE. This CDR3 comprises 18 residues. In DNA, the CDR3 is TGTGCCAGCAACGTACCTACGGGACTAGCGGGAGGTGCAGAGACCCAGTACTTC. It encodes CASNVPTGLAGGAETQYF.

About this clonotype itself: Relative to the germline gene, one junction end is altered; a read error may explain this. This chain links TRBV20-1 with TRBJ1-1, with unresolved D. The CDR3 runs 13 residues. Germline V gene lookup returns CDR1 DFQATT and CDR2 SNEGSKA (reference sequence). As DNA, the CDR3 is TGCAGTGCTAGGCACGGAAGGAACACTGAAGTTTTCTTT. Encoded protein: CSARHGRNTEVFF.

This clonotype has just a few counts. J is TRBJ1-5 and V is TRBV7-9, with D unclear. The V gene lost 7 bases and the J gene lost 8 bases, with 24 bases spanning the gap. The CDR3 covers 16 residues. Germline-derived CDR1 and CDR2 are SEHNR and FQNEAQ (reference sequence). CDR3: CASTLAYGISVKPQHF. In DNA form, the CDR3 reads TGTGCCAGCACCCTAGCCTATGGGATCAGTGTCAAGCCCCAGCATTTT.

The table lists this clonotype with many counts. This sequence joins TRBV28 and TRBJ1-4; D may be TRBD1 (5 bases). The germline V gene encodes CDR1 MDHEN and CDR2 SYDVKM. V was shortened by 5 bases and J by 2 bases, with 12 bases between the two germline ends. The CDR3 sequence is 15 residues long. This chain's CDR3 is CASSPTQGTNEKLFF. CDR3 coding DNA: TGTGCCAGCAGTCCAACCCAGGGCACTAATGAAAAACTGTTTTTT.

This clonotype was recorded many times. This chain joins TRBV6-1 and TRBJ1-1; D remains ambiguous. Trimming removed 6 bases at V and 7 bases at J, with 9 bases between. The CDR3 contains 11 residues. Germline lookup yields CDR1 MNHNS and CDR2 SASEGT. DNA for the CDR3: TGTGCCAGCAGCAACCTGGATGAAGCTTTCTTT. Its translation is CASSNLDEAFF.